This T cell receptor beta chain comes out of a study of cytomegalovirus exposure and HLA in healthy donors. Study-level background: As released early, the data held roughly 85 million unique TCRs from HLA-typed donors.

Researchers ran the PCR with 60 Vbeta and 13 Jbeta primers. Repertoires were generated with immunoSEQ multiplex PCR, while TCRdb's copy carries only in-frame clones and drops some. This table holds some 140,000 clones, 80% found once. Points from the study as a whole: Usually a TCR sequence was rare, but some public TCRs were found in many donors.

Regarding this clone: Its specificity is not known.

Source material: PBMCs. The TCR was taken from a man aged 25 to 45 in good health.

The CDR3 nucleotides are TGTGCCAGCAGCCAACTCTCGAGCTCCTACAATGAGCAGTTCTTC. It encodes CASSQLSSSYNEQFF. The rearrangement joins TRBV7-3 to TRBJ2-1; no definite D call. CDR3 length equals 15 residues. The V end was cut by 5 bases, the J end by 0 bases, with 11 bases between. Germline loops: CDR1 SGHTA, CDR2 FQGTGA. The full variable domain, rest sourced from reference TRBV7-3 and TRBJ2-1, is GAGVSQTPSNKVTEKGKYVELRCDPISGHTALYWYRQSLGQGPEFLIYFQGTGAADDSGLPNDRFFAVRPEGSVSTLKIQRTERGDSAVYLCASSQLSSSYNEQFFGPGTRLTVL.